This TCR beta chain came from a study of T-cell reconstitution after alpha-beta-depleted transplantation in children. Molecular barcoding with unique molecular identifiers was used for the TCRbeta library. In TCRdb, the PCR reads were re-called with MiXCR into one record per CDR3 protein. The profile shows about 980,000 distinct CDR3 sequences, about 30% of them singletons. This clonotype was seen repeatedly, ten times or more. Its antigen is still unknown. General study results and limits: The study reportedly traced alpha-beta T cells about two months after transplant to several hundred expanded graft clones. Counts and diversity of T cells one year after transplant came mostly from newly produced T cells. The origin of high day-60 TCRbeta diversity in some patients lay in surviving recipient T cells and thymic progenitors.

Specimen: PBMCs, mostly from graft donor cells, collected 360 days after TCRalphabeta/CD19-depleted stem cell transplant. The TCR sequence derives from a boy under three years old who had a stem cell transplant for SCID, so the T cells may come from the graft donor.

The CDR3 loop is CASSYFHEQYF. As DNA, the CDR3 is TGTGCCAGCAGTTACTTCCACGAGCAGTACTTC. The J gene is TRBJ2-7, the V gene TRBV6-2 or TRBV6-3; D gene uncertain. The V and J ends lost 1 base and 5 bases respectively, with 3 bases between them. The CDR3 is made up of 11 amino acids. CDR1 is MNHEY, CDR2 SVGEGT, per germline.